One and the same sample provided the 3 T cell receptor beta chains below, sequenced in a study of beta chain features in type 1 diabetes. Investigators reverse transcribed all isolated RNA, so they sequenced expressed TCRB transcripts. Only in-frame clones appear in the TCRdb table, and some are missing; sequencing was by immunoSEQ multiplex PCR. The sample yields hundreds of thousands of clones, around 15% seen once. The sequencing input was naive CD4+ T cells from blood. These receptors were collected from a man in his late teens or twenties in good health.

V usage is TRBV5-6 and J usage is TRBJ2-1, with 8 bases matching TRBD2. The germline V gene encodes CDR1 SGHDT and CDR2 YYEEEE. Losses at the gene ends were 6 bases for V and 4 bases for J; bases not matched to a gene: 6. This CDR3 is 14 amino acids long. CDR3 nucleotides: TGTGCCAGCACCCGGGGGGGATCGTACAATGAGCAGTTCTTC. Translated, it gives CASTRGGSYNEQFF.

The rearrangement links TRBV4-1 to TRBJ1-3; D gene unclear. Trimming stripped 0 bases from V and 1 base from J, with 7 bases between. Germline CDR1 and CDR2: MGHRA and YSYEKL. This CDR3 spans 15 amino acids. CDR3 loop: CASSQDTGSGNTIYF. CDR3 DNA sequence: TGCGCCAGCAGCCAAGATACCGGGTCTGGAAACACCATATATTTT.

This clone has only a few counts. The gene calls are TRBV19 and TRBJ2-5, with 8 positions matching TRBD2. Germline lookup yields CDR1 LNHDA and CDR2 SQIVND (reference sequence). The CDR3 is 15 residues long. J gave up 5 bases and V 1 base, and 6 bases lay outside the gene matches. CDR3 amino acids: CASSIGTGGMETQYF. CDR3 bases: TGTGCCAGTAGTATAGGGACGGGAGGGATGGAGACCCAGTACTTC.